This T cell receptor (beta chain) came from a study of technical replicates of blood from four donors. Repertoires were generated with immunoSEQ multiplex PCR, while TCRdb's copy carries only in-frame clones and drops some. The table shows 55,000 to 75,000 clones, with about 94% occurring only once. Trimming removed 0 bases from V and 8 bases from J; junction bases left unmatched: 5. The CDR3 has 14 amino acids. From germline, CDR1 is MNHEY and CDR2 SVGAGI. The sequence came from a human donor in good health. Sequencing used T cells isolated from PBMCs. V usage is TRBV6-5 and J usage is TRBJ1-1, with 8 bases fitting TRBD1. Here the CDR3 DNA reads TGTGCCAGCAGTTACTCGACAGGGGCGAAGGAAGCTTTCTTT. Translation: CASSYSTGAKEAFF.